This T cell receptor (beta chain) was recovered during a study of T cell responses to AZD1222 COVID-19 vaccine. Background on the study: Both about-4-week and about-12-week second-dose recipients were combined.

CDR1 and CDR2 (germline): SGHDT, YYEEEE. V dropped 4 bases and J dropped 4 bases, with 5 bases sitting between them. The CDR3 is 11 amino acids. Produced via immunoSEQ multiplex PCR; TCRdb's table is partial and in-frame only. This table holds about 100,000 clones, more than 85% found once. This clone appeared once. The specimen comprised peripheral blood, sampled on day 0 of AZD1222 vaccination. The chain links TRBV5-6 to TRBJ2-5, with D uncertain. This clonotype was sampled from an adult in good health. CDR3 region: CASSGVETQYF. The DNA of the CDR3 is TGTGCCAGCAGCGGAGTAGAGACCCAGTACTTC.